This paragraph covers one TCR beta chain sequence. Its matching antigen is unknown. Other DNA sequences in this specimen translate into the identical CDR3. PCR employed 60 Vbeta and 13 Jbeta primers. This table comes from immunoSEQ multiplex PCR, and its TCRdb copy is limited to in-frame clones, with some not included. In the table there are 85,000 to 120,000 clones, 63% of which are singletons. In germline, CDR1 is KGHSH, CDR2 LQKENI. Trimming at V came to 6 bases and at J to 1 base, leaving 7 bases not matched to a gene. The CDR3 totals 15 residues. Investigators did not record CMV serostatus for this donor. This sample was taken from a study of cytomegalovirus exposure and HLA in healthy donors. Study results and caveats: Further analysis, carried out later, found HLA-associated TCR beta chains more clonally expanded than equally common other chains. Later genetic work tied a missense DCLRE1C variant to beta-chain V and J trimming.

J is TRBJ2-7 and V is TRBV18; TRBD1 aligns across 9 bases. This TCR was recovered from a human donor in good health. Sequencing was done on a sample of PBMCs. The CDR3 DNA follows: TGTGCCAGCTCGCCCGCCGGGACAGGGTCCTACGAGCAGTACTTC. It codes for CASSPAGTGSYEQYF.